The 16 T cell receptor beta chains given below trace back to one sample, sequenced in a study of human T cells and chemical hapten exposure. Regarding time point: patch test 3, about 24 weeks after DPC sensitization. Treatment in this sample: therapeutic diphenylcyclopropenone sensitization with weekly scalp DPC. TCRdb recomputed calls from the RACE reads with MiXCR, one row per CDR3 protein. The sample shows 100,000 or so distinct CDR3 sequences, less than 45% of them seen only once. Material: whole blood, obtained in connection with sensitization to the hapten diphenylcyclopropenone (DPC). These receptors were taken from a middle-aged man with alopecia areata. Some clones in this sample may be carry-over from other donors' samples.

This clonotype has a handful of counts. The CDR3 here is CASSATAYNEQFF. CDR3 in DNA: TGTGCCAGCAGCGCGACTGCTTACAATGAGCAGTTCTTC. The rearrangement uses TRBV7-8 and TRBJ2-1; D gene ambiguous. This CDR3 region has 13 residues. With 5 bases removed from V and 4 bases from J, the gap between germline ends came to 9 bases. Germline V gene data show CDR1 as SGHVS and CDR2 as FQNEAQ.

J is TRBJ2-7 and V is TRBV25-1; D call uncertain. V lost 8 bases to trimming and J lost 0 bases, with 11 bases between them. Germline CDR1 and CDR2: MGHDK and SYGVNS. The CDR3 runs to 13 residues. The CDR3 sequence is CASVDASSYEQYF. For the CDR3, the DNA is TGTGCCAGCGTGGACGCAAGCTCCTACGAGCAGTACTTC.

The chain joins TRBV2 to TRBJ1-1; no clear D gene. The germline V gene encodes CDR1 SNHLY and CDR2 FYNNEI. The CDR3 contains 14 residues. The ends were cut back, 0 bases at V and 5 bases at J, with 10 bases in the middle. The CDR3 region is CASSEAEGRTEAFF. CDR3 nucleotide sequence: TGTGCCAGCAGTGAAGCGGAGGGAAGGACTGAAGCTTTCTTT.

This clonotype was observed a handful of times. The CDR3 reads CASSTRTGIGSNQPQHF. CDR3 coding DNA: TGTGCCAGTAGTACTAGGACAGGGATCGGGAGCAATCAGCCCCAGCATTTT. This sequence joins TRBV19 and TRBJ1-5; 8 positions agree with TRBD1. V trimming: 4 bases; J trimming: 1 base; junction bases outside the gene matches: 9. This CDR3 contains 17 residues. Germline V gives CDR1 LNHDA, CDR2 SQIVND (reference sequence).

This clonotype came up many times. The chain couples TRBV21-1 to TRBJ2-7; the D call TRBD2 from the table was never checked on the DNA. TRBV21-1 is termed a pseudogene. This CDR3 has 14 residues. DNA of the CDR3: TGTGCCAGCCTACTAGCGGGAGGGCCACACGAGCAGTACGTC. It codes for CASLLAGGPHEQYV.

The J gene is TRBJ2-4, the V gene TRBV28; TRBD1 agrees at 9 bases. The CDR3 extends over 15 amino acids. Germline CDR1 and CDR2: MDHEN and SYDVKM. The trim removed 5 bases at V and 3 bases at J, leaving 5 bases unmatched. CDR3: CASSTQGAGKNIQYF. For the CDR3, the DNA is TGTGCCAGCAGTACACAGGGGGCAGGCAAAAACATTCAGTACTTC.

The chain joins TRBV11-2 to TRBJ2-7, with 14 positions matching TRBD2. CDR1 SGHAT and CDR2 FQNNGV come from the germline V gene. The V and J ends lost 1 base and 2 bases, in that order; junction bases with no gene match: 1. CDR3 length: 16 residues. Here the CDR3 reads CASSLGGLAGAYEQYV. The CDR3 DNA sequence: TGTGCCAGCAGCTTAGGGGGACTAGCGGGAGCCTACGAGCAGTACGTC.

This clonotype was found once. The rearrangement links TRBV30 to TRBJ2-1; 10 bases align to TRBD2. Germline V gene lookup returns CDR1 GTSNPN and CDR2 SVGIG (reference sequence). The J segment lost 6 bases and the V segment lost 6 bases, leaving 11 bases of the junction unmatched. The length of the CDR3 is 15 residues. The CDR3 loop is CACLTGTSASNEQFF. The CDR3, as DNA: TGTGCCTGTCTTACCGGGACTAGCGCGAGCAATGAGCAGTTCTTC.

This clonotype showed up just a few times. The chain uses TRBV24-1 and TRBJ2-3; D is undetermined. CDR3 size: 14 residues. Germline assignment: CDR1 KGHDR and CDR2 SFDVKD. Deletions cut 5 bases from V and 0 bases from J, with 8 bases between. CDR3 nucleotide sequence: TGTGCCACCAGTGTGGCAGGAAGCACAGATACGCAGTATTTT. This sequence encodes CATSVAGSTDTQYF.

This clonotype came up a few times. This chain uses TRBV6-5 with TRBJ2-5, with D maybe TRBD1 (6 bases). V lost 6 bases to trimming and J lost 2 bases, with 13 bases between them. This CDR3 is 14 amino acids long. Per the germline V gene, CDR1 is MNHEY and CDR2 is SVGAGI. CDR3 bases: TGTGCCAGCAGCTCCGGGACAATACAAGAGACCCAGTACTTC. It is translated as CASSSGTIQETQYF.

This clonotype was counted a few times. The CDR3 nucleotides are TGTGCCAGCGGCCCGGACAGGGGTCCAGAGACCCAGTACTTC. This codes for CASGPDRGPETQYF. This chain uses TRBV12-3 or TRBV12-4 with TRBJ2-5; 9 positions match TRBD1. J was trimmed by 4 bases and V by 8 bases; bases with no gene match: 8. The CDR3 loop spans 14 amino acids.

CDR3 DNA: TGCAGCGCTTTGAAGAACACCGGGGAGCTGTTTTTT. Protein product: CSALKNTGELFF. This chain connects TRBV29-1 to TRBJ2-2; no firm D call. Germline CDR1 reads SQVTM; CDR2 reads ANQGSEA. This CDR3 region has 12 residues. Trimming pared 7 bases from V and 1 base from J, leaving 7 bases between.

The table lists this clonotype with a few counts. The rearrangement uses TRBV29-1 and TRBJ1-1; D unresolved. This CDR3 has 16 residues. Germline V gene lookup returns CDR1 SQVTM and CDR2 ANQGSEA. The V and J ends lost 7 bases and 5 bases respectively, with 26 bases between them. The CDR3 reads CSAGGLGFGEGTEAFF. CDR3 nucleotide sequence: TGCAGCGCGGGAGGCTTGGGGTTCGGGGAAGGAACTGAAGCTTTCTTT.

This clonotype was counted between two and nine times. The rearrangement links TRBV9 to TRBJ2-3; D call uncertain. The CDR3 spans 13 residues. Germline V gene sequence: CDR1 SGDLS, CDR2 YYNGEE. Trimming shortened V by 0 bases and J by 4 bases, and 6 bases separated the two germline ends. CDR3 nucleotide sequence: TGTGCCAGCAGCGTAGTGGGCGCAGATACGCAGTATTTT. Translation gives CASSVVGADTQYF.

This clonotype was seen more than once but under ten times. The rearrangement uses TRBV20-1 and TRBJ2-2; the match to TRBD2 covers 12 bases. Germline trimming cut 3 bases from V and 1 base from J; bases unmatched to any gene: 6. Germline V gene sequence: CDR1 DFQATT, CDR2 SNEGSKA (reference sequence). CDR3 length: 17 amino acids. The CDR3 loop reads CSASPLAGGLNTGELFF. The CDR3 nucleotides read TGCAGTGCTAGTCCGCTAGCGGGAGGGTTGAACACCGGGGAGCTGTTTTTT.

CDR3 coding DNA: TGCGCCAGCAGCGCCGGGACAGGGGTGGATCAGCCCCAGCATTTT. Protein product: CASSAGTGVDQPQHF. This rearrangement joins TRBV5-1 to TRBJ1-5; 10 nucleotides match TRBD1. CDR1 SGHRS and CDR2 YFSETQ come from the germline V gene. The junction had 6 bases not matched to a gene; V was cut back by 4 bases and J by 5 bases. The CDR3 contains 15 residues. The full variable domain, in which reference TRBV5-1 and TRBJ1-5 provide the parts outside the CDR3, is KAGVTQTPRYLIKTRGQQVTLSCSPISGHRSVSWYQQTPGQGLQFLFEYFSETQRNKGNFPGRFSGRQFSNSRSEMNVSTLELGDSALYLCASSAGTGVDQPQHFGDGTRLSIL.